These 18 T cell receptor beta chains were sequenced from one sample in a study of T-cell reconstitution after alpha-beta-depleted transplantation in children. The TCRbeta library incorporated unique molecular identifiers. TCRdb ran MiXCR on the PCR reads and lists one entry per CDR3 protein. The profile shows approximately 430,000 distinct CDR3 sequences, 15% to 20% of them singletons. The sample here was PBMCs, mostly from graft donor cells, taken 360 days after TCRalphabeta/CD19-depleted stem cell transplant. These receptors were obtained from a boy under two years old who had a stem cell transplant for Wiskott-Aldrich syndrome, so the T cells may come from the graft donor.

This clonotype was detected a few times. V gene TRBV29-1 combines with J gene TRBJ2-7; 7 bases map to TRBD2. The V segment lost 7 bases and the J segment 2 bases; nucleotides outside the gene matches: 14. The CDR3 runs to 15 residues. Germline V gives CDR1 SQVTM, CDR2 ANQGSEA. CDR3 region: CSGRLMRGSAYEQYF. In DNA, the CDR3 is TGCAGCGGACGATTGATGCGGGGGTCCGCCTACGAGCAGTACTTC.

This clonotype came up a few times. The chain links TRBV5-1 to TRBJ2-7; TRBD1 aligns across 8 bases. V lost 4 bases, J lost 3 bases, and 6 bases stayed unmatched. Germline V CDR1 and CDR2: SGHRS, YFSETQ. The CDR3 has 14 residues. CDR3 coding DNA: TGCGCCAGCAGCAACCGGGACAGGTACTACGAGCAGTACTTC. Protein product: CASSNRDRYYEQYF.

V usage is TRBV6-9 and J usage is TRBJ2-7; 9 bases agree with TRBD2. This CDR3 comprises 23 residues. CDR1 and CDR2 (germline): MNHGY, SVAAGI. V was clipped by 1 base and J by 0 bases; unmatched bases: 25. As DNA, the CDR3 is TGTGCCAGCAGTTATTTCCCACCCATTAGCGGGAGTGACACACCCTCCAGCTCCTACGAGCAGTACTTC. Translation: CASSYFPPISGSDTPSSSYEQYF.

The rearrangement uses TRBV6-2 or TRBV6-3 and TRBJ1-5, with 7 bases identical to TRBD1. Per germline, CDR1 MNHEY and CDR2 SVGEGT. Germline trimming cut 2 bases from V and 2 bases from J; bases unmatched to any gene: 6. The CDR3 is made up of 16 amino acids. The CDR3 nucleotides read TGTGCCAGCAGTTACGGACGAGACAGGGGCAATCAGCCCCAGCATTTT. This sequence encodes CASSYGRDRGNQPQHF.

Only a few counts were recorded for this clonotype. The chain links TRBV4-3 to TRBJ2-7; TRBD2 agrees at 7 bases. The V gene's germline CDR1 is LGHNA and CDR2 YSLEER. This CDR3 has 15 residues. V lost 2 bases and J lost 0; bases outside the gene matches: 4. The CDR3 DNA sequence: TGCGCCAGCAGCCAACTCCGCGGGAGCTCCTACGAGCAGTACTTC. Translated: CASSQLRGSSYEQYF.

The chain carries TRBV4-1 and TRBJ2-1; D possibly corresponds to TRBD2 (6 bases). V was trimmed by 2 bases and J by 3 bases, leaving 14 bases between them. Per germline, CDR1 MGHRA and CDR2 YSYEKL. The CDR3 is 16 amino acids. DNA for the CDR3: TGCGCCAGCAGCCAAAGTGGGGGACTCAACTACAATGAGCAGTTCTTC. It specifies CASSQSGGLNYNEQFF.

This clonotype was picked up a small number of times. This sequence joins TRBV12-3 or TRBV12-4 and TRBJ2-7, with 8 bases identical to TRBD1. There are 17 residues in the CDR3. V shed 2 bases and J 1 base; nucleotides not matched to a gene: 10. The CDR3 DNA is TGTGCCAGCAGTTTAATGGACAGGGTACTCGGATCCTACGAGCAGTACTTC. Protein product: CASSLMDRVLGSYEQYF.

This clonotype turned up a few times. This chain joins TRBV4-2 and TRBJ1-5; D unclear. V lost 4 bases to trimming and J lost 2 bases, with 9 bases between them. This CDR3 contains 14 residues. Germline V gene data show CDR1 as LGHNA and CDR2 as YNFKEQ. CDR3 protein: CASSLIRGNQPQHF. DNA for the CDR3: TGTGCCAGCAGCCTTATTAGAGGCAATCAGCCCCAGCATTTT.

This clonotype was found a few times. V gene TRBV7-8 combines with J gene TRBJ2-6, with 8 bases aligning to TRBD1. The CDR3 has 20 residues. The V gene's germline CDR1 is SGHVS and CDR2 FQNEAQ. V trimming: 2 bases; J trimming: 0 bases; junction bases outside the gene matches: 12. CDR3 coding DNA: TGTGCCAGCAGCTTATTCTTGTCCGGGACAGGCCACTCTGGGGCCAACGTCCTGACTTTC. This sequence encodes CASSLFLSGTGHSGANVLTF.

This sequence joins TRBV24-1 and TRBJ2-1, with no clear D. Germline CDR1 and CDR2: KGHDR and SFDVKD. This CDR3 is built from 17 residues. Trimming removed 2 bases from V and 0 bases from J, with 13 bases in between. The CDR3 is CATSDWRGPLSYNEQFF. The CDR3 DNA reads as TGTGCCACCAGTGATTGGCGCGGACCCCTCTCCTACAATGAGCAGTTCTTC.

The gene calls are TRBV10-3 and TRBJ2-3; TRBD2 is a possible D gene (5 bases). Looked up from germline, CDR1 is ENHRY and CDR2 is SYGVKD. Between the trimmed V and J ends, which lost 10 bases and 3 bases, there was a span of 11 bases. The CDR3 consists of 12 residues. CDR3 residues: CATGSGTDTQYF. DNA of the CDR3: TGTGCCACCGGATCGGGGACAGATACGCAGTATTTT.

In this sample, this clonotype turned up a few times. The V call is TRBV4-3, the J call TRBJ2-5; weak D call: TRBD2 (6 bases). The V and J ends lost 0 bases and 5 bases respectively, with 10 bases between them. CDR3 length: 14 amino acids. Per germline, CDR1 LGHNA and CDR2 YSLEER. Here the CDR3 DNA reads TGCGCCAGCAGCCAAGATTTTCTAGCGGAGACCCAGTACTTC. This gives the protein CASSQDFLAETQYF.

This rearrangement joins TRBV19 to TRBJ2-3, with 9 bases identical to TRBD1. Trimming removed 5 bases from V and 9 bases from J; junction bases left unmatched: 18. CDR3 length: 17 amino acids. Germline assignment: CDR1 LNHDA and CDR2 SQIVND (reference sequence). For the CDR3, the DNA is TGTGCCAGTAGTTTACAAGCCTCGGACAGGGGCCAGGGAACGCAGTATTTT. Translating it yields CASSLQASDRGQGTQYF.

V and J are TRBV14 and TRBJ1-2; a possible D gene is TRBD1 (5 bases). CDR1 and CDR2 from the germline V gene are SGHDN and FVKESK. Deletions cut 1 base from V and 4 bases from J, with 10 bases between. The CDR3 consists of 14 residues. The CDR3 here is CASSQGTRIYGYTF. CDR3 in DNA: TGTGCCAGCAGCCAAGGGACACGGATCTATGGCTACACCTTC.

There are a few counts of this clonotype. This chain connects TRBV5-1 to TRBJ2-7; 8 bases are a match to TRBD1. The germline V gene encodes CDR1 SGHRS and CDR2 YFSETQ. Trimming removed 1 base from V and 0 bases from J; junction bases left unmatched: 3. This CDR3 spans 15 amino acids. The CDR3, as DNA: TGCGCCAGCAGCTTGCCGACAGGGGACTCCTACGAGCAGTACTTC. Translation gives CASSLPTGDSYEQYF.

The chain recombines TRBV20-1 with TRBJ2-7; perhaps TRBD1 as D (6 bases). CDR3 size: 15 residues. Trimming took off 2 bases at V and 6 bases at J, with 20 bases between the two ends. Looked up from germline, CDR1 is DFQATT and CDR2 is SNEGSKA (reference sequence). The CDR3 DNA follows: TGCAGTGCTAGACCCACAGGGAACCGAGGGTCCGAGCAGTACTTC. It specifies CSARPTGNRGSEQYF.

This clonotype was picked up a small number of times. The CDR3 DNA follows: TGTGCCAGCAGGGAAGTCCCGAACAATGAGCAGTTCTTC. This sequence encodes CASREVPNNEQFF. The V call is TRBV28, the J call TRBJ2-1; D not certain. Deletions cut 6 bases from V and 5 bases from J, with 11 bases between. The CDR3 extends over 13 amino acids. The germline V gene has CDR1 MDHEN and CDR2 SYDVKM.

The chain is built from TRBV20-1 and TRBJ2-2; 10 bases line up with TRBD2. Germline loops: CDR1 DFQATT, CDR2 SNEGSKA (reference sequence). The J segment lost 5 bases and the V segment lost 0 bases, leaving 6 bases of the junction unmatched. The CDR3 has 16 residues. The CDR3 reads CSAREASGGSTGELFF. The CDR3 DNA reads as TGCAGTGCTAGAGAGGCTAGCGGGGGCTCGACCGGGGAGCTGTTTTTT.